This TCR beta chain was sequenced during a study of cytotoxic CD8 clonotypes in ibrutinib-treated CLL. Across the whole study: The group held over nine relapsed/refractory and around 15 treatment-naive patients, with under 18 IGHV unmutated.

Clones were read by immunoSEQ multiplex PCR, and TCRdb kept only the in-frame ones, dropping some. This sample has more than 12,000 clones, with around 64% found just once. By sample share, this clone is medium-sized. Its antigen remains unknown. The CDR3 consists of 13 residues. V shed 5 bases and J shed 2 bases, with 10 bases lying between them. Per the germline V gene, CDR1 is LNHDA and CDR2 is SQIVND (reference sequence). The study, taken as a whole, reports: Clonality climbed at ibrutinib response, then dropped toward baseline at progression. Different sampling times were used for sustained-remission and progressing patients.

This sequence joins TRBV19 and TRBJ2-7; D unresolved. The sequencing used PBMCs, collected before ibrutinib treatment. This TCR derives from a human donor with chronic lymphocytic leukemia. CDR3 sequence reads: CASSAGVTYEQYF. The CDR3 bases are TGTGCCAGTAGTGCAGGTGTGACCTACGAGCAGTACTTC. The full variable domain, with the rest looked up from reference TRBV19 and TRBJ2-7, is DGGITQSPKYLFRKEGQNVTLSCEQNLNHDAMYWYRQDPGQGLRLIYYSQIVNDFQKGDIAEGYSVSREKKESFPLTVTSAQKNPTAFYLCASSAGVTYEQYFGPGTRLTVT.